This TCR beta chain originates from a study of T cell repertoires in cytomegalovirus infection (dated by TCRdb to the late 2010s). Context from the whole study: Because public TCR beta signatures pointed to carriage of CMV infection together with the matching HLA type, the HLA type of each donor mattered for the analysis.

Broader findings and caveats from the paper: In both this cohort and an independent roughly 350-donor cohort, the cumulative frequency of public TCR beta family members distinguished carriers of CMV infection plus the relevant HLA type. In the ex vivo response, HLA-C-restricted CMV-specific TCR beta clonotypes were dominant, and in two of eight donors the single most frequent clonotype came from this HLA-C-restricted group.

The CDR3 has 16 amino acids, counting the end cysteine and phenylalanine. The DNA shown is the 48-base CDR3, in frame from base 1. The germline V gene (reference sequence) provides CDR1 LNHNV and CDR2 YYDKDF. Trimming takes 5 bases from V and 1 base from J, and the germline ends sit 15 bases apart. A few counts support this clonotype. Its antigen is still unknown. Per-base qualities were not stored, and no clone one base away is much larger. The listed sequencing device is Illumina HiSeq 1500. TCRdb reworked the public reads: Q25 trimming with fastp, MiXCR clone assembly, productive beta chains retained. Here each entry gathers all rows of one CDR3 protein and keeps the most common genes and DNA. In all, the sample holds 200,000 to 300,000 distinct CDR3 sequences, and 6.5% of those were seen once. The top ten constitute roughly 6.5% of the sample.

Recombination linked TRBV15 to TRBJ2-1, with the D gene uncertain. This TCR was sampled from a human donor in good health (CMV status not recorded). Some clones in this sample may be carry-over from other donors' samples. The sequenced sample was PBMCs. This receptor carries the CDR3 CATSRKDTPSYNEQFF. DNA sequence: TGTGCCACCAGCCGAAAAGACACGCCGTCCTACAATGAGCAGTTCTTC.